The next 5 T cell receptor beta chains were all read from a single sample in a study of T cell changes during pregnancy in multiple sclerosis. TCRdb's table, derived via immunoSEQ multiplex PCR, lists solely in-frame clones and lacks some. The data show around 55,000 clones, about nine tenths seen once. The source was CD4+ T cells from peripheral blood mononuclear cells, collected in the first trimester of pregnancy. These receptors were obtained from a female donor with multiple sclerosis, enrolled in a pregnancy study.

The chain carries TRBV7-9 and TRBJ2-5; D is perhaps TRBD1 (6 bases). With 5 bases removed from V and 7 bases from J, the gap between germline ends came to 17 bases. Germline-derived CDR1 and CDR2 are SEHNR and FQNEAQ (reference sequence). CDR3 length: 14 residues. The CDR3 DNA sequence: TGTGCCAGCAGCGTGGACAGCGAGATAGGGACCCAGTACTTC. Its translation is CASSVDSEIGTQYF.

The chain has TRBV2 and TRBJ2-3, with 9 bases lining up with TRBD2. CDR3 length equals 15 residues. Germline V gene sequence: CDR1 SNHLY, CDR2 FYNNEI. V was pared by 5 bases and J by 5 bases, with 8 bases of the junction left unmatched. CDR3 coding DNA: TGTGCCAGCAGTTGGAGCGGGAGGCTCGAAGATACGCAGTATTTT. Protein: CASSWSGRLEDTQYF.

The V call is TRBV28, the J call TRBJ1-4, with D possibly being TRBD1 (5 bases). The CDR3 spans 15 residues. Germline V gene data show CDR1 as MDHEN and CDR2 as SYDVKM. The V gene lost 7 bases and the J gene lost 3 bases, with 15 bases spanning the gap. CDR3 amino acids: CASTSVGPSNEKLFF. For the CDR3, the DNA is TGTGCCAGCACCTCCGTGGGGCCGTCTAATGAAAAACTGTTTTTT.

CDR3 coding DNA: TGTGCCTGGAGTGTAACACCCTACGAGCAGTACTTC. It is translated as CAWSVTPYEQYF. The V call is TRBV30, the J call TRBJ2-7; D remains ambiguous. V lost 0 bases and J lost 2, with 5 bases in between. Germline V CDR1 and CDR2: GTSNPN, SVGIG (reference sequence). This CDR3 comprises 12 residues.

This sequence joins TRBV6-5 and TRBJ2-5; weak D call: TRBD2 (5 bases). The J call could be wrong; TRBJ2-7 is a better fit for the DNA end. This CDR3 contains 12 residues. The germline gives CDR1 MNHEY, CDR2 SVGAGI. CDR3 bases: TGTGCCAGCAGATCCGGGGTTCACGAGCAGTACTTC. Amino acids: CASRSGVHEQYF.